This TCR beta chain was obtained from a study of shared clonotypes between healthy human individuals (dated by TCRdb to the early 2020s). A note on the overall study: A few men and two women, aged 18 to 49 years, made up the cohort. For each donor, CD4 naive and CD4 memory were each run on three plates, CD8 naive on two plates, and CD8 memory on one plate. To estimate repertoire size and how much clonotypes are shared between individuals, the study performed deep sequencing of blood TCR repertoires from a few healthy adults. Different laboratories and diverse techniques were used to prepare libraries and sequence TCR repertoires, to increase sequencing depth and limit assay-specific biases. Each donor's leukapheresis produced roughly between about 0.9 and 9.5 billion PBMCs.

The count of this clone is one. Its binding antigen is unknown. No base qualities exist here, and no much larger clone lies one base off it. Using the deep immunoSEQ assay, multiplex PCR amplified TCR CDR3 regions from genomic DNA. For each cell subset, the extracted genomic DNA was distributed evenly across all wells of several immunoSEQ 96-well plates, and each plate served as one replicate. Each replicate PCR for sorted subsets received around 0.2 ug genomic DNA, equal to tens of thousands of T cell genomes. Purified libraries were measured with a Qubit 3.0 fluorometer, size-checked on a Bioanalyzer 2100, and measured again with the KAPA Library Quantification kit. A separate single-read 150-cycle Illumina NextSeq 550 flow cell was used to sequence each immunoSEQ 96-well plate. The original pipeline was this. Because the immunoSEQ output included only junctional sequences and no quality scores, the filtering could not be the same as the filtering used for full-length reads. Sequences were annotated with PyIR, a Python wrapper for IgBLAST v1.9, using IMGT germline references to assign V/J genes and CDR3. Reads were filtered out if the reads had weak V/J assignments (E-value above 1e-6), no CDR3, stop codons, out-of-frame junctions, or ambiguous translated residues. V3J clonotypes were defined by identical inferred V gene, J gene, and CDR3 amino acid sequence. The percentage overlap between two repertoires was calculated by dividing the number of shared unique clonotypes by the size of the smaller repertoire. Three approaches were used to assess repertoire richness: RTK rarefaction, the Chao1 estimator, and Recon v2.1 estimates of unobserved clonotypes. OLGA was used to compute generation probabilities for all TCRbeta clonotypes that the gDNA method yielded from a handful of donors. TCRdb's version of the immuneACCESS table is confined to in-frame rearrangements and falls short of the full clone set. An unresolved V gene accounts for under half of the shortfall where checked; the remainder is of unknown origin. Clone size and the V and J calls come from that table; the DNA yielded D and trimming. Counted in this sample were some 2.3 million clones; over 90% of them appeared once. About 0.41% of the sample lies in the top ten.

CDR1 SGHRS and CDR2 YFSETQ were looked up in the germline V gene. The CDR3 sequence holds 15 residues, the cysteine and phenylalanine included. Only the CDR3 DNA stays, 45 bases, in frame from base 1. Here V drops 0 bases and J drops 4 bases, and the junction holds 7 bases not matched to any gene. Healthy HIV-negative adults with no recently reported acute infections or vaccinations were included as donors. Every donor was a Caucasian adult residing in Nashville, Tennessee, USA. Magnetic negative selection was used to enrich CD4+ T cells, after which naive cells were positively selected on CD45RA and the negative fraction became the memory subset. Blood was obtained by leukapheresis, after which PBMCs were separated by Ficoll-Histopaque density gradient centrifugation and cryopreserved in liquid nitrogen vapor phase. Analytical flow cytometry was used to check the purity and quantity of every magnetically sorted T cell population. Genomic DNA was isolated from every sorted fraction and measured by UV absorbance on a Nanodrop 2000c.

The paper's findings and limits, for the study overall: Pairwise subsampling led to the expectation that sequencing depth would affect the degree of clonotype sharing among donors. Sampling was restricted to blood, and TCR repertoires in tissues likely differ from the TCR repertoires found in blood. Across four donors, around 5% of naive CD4, 3% to 3.5% of naive CD8, around 2.5% of memory CD4, and roughly 0.41% of memory CD8 clonotypes were shared. The small number of donors limited the genetic and exposure-history diversity represented. Incomplete sequencing was indicated by rarefaction of sorted-subset datasets, despite the large sequencing depth. Naive subsets generally had larger estimated clonotype richness than memory subsets. Compared with non-shared clonotypes, the clonotypes found in all four sorted-subset donors had higher generation probabilities.

The V gene is TRBV5-1 and the J gene is TRBJ2-7; 7 junctional bases match TRBD1. The sequence was collected from a man younger than 30 in good health. Some clones in this sample may be carry-over from other donors' samples. Source material: naive CD4+ T cells from PBMCs. The sample's cell subset or site label is to be understood as: CD45RA+ positively selected. This receptor has the CDR3 CASSLGGQVGYEQYF. The nucleotides read TGCGCCAGCAGCTTGGGAGGACAGGTGGGGTACGAGCAGTACTTC.